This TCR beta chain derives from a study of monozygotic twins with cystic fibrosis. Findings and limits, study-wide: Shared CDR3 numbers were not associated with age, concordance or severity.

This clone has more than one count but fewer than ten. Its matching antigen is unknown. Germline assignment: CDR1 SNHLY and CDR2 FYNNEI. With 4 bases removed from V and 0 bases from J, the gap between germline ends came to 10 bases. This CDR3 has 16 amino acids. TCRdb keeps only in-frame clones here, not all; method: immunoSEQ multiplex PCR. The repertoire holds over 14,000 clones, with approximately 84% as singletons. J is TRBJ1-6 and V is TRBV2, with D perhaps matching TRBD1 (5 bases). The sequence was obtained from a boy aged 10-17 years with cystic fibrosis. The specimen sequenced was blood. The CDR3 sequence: CASSGQSSSYNSPLHF. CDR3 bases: TGTGCCAGCAGTGGACAGTCGAGCTCCTATAATTCACCCCTCCACTTT.